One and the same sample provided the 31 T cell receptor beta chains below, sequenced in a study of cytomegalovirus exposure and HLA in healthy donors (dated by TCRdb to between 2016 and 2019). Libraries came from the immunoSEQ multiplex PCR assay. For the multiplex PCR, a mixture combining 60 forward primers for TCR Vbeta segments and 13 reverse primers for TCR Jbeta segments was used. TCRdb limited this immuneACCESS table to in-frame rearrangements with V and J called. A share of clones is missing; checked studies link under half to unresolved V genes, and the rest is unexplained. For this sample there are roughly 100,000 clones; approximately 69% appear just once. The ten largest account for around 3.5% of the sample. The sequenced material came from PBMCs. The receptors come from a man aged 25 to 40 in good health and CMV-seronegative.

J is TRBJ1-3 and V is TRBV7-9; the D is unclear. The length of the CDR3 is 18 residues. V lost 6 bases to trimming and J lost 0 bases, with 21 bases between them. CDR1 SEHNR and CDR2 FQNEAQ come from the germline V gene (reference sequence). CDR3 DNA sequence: TGTGCCAGCAGAAACCGGGCCCCGGGAGACGGCTCTGGAAACACCATATATTTT. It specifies CASRNRAPGDGSGNTIYF. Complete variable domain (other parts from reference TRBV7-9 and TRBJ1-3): DTGVSQNPRHKITKRGQNVTFRCDPISEHNRLYWYRQTLGQGPEFLTYFQNEAQLEKSRLLSDRFSAERPKGSFSTLEIQRTEQGDSAMYLCASRNRAPGDGSGNTIYFGEGSWLTVV.

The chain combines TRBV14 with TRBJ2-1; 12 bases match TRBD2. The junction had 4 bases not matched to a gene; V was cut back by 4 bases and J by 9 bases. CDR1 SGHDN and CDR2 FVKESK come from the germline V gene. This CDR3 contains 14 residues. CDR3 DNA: TGTGCCAGCAGCCCGACTAGCGGGAGCACTGAGCAGTTCTTC. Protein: CASSPTSGSTEQFF.

Written as DNA, the CDR3 is TGTGCCAGCAGCATCATACTTGCGAACACCGGGGAGCTGTTTTTT. Its protein is CASSIILANTGELFF. V and J are TRBV7-6 and TRBJ2-2, with D hard to call. This CDR3 is built from 15 residues. Per the germline V gene, CDR1 is SGHVS and CDR2 is FNYEAQ. Trimming took 5 bases from V and 0 from J, leaving 10 bases between them.

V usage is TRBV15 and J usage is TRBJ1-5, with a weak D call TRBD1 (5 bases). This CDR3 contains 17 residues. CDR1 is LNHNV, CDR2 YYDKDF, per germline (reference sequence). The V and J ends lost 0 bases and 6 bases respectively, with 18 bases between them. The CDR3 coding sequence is TGTGCCACCAGCAGAGATCACCGGCCGGGGGTCCGTCAGCCCCAGCATTTT. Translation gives CATSRDHRPGVRQPQHF.

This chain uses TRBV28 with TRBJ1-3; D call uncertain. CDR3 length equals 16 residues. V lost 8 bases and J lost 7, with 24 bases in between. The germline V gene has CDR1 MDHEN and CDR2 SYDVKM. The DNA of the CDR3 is TGTGCCAGCGGACCCCTCGGTACGGGGTCGTACAACACCATATATTTT. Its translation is CASGPLGTGSYNTIYF.

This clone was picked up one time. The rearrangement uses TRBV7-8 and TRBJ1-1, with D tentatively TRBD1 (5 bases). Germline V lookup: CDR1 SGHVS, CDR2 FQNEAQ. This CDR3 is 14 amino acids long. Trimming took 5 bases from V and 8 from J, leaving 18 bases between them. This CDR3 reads CASSLYRTQEEAFF. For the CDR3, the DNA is TGTGCCAGCAGCCTTTACAGGACACAAGAGGAAGCTTTCTTT.

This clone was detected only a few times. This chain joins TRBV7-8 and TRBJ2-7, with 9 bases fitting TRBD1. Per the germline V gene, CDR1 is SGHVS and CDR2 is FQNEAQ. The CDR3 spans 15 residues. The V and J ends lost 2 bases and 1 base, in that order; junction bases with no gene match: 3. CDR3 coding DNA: TGTGCCAGCAGCTTAAGCGGGACAGGGTCCTACGAGCAGTACTTC. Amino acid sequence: CASSLSGTGSYEQYF.

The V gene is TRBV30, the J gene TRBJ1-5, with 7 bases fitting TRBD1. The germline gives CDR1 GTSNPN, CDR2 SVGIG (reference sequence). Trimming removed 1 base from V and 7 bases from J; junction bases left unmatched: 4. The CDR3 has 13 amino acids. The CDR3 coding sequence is TGTGCCTGGAGTGGACAGGGAGGCCAGCCCCAGCATTTT. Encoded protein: CAWSGQGGQPQHF.

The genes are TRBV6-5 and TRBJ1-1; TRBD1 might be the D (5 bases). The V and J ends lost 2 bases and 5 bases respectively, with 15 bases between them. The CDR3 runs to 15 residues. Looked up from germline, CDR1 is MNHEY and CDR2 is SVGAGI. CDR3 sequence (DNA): TGTGCCAGCAGTTACAATCGACAGCGGGGGACTGAAGCTTTCTTT. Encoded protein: CASSYNRQRGTEAFF.

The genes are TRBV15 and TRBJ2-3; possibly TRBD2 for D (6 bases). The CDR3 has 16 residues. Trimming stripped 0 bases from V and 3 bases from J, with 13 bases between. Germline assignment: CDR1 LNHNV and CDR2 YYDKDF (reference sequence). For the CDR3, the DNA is TGTGCCACCAGCAGAGATTCGGGAGTTGCAACAGATACGCAGTATTTT. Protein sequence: CATSRDSGVATDTQYF.

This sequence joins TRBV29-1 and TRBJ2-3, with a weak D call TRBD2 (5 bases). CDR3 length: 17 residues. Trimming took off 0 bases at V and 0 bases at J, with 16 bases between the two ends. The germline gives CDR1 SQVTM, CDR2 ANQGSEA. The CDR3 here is CSVEDLGHGESTDTQYF. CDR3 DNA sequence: TGCAGCGTTGAAGATTTGGGTCACGGGGAGAGCACAGATACGCAGTATTTT.

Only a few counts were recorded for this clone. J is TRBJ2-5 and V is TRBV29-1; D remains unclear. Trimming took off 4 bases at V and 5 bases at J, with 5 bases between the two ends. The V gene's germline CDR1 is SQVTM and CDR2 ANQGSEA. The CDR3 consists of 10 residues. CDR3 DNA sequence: TGCAGCGTTGCAATCGAGACCCAGTACTTC. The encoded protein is CSVAIETQYF.

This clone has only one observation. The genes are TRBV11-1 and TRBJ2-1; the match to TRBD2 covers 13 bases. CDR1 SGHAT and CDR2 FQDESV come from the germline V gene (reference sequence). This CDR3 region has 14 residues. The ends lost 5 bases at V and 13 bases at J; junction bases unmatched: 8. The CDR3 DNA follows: TGTGCCAGCAGCCCCGGGACTAGCGGGACCTTTCAGTTCTTC. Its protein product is CASSPGTSGTFQFF.

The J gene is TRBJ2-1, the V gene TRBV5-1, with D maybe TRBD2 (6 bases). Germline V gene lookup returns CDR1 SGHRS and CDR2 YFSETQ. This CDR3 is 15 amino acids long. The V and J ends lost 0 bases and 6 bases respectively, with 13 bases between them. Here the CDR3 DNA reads TGCGCCAGCAGCTTGGTGCGGGACCGGGGCAATGAGCAGTTCTTC. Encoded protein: CASSLVRDRGNEQFF.

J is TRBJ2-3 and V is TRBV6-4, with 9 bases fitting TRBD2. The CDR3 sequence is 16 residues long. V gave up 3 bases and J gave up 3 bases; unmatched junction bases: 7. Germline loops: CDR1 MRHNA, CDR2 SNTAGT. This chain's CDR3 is CASSEGSGRGTDTQYF. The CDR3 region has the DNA TGTGCCAGCAGTGAAGGTAGCGGGAGAGGGACAGATACGCAGTATTTT.

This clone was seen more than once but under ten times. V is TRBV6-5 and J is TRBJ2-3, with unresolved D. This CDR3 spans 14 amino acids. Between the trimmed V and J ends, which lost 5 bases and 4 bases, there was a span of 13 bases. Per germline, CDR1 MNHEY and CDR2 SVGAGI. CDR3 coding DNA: TGTGCCAGCAGTCGAACCGCTGGCCCAGATACGCAGTATTTT. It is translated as CASSRTAGPDTQYF.

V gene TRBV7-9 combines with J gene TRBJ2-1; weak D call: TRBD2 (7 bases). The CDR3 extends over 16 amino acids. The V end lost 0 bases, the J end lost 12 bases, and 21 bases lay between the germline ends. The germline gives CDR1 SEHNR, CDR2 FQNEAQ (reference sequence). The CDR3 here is CASSLAGGYREGLQFF. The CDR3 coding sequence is TGTGCCAGCAGCTTAGCCGGGGGATACAGGGAGGGATTGCAGTTCTTC.

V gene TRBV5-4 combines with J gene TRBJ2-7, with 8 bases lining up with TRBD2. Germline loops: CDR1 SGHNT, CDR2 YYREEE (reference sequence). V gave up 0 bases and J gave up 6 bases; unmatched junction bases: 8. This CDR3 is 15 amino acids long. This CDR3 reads CASSLGGRQSVEQYF. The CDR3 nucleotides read TGTGCCAGCAGCTTGGGCGGGAGGCAGTCGGTCGAGCAGTACTTC.

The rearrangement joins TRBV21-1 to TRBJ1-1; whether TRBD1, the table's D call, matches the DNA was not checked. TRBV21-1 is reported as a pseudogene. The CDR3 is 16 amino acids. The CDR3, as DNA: TGTGCCAGCAGCAATTTAAGGACAGGCCGGTGCACTGAAGCTTTCTTT. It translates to CASSNLRTGRCTEAFF.

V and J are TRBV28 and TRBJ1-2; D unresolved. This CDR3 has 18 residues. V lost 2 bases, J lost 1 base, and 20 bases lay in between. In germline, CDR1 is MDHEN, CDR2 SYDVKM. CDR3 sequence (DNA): TGTGCCAGCAGTTTAATTCGCGGCGGAGGCAGAAATAACTATGGCTACACCTTC. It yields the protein CASSLIRGGGRNNYGYTF.

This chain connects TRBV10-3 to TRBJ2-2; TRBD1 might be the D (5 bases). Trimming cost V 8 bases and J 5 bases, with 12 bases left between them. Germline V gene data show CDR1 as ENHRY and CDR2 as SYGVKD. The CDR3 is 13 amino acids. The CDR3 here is CAIGEGVTGELFF. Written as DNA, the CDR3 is TGTGCCATCGGAGAAGGGGTGACCGGGGAGCTGTTTTTT.

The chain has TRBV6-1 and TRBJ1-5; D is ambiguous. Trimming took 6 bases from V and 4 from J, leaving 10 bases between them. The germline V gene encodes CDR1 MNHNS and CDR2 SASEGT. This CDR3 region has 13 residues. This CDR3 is CASSGDGNQPQHF. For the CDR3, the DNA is TGTGCCAGCAGCGGCGACGGGAATCAGCCCCAGCATTTT.

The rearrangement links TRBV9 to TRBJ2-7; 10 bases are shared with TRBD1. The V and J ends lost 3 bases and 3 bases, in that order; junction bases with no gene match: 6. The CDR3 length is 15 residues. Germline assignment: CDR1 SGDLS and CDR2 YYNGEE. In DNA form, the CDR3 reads TGTGCCAGCAGCGGATCGACAGGGGGCGGCTACGAGCAGTACTTC. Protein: CASSGSTGGGYEQYF.

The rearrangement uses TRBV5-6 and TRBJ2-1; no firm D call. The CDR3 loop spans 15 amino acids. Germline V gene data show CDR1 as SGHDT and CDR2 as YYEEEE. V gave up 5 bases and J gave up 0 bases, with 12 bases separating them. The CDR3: CASRQTVSSYNEQFF. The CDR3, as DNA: TGTGCCAGCAGACAGACGGTGAGCTCCTACAATGAGCAGTTCTTC.

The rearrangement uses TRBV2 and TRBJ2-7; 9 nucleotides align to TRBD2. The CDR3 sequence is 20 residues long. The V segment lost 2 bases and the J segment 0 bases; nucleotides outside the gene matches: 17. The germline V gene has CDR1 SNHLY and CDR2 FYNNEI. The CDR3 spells CASSESRTKPNSGSSYEQYF. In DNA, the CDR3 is TGTGCCAGCAGTGAATCTAGAACTAAGCCTAATAGCGGGAGCTCCTACGAGCAGTACTTC.

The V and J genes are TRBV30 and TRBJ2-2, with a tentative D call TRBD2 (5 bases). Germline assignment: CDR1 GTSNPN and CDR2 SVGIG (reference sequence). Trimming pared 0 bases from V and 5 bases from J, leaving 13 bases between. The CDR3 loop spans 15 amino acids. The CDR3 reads CAWSVLGERTGELFF. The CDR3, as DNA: TGTGCCTGGAGTGTACTGGGAGAAAGGACCGGGGAGCTGTTTTTT.

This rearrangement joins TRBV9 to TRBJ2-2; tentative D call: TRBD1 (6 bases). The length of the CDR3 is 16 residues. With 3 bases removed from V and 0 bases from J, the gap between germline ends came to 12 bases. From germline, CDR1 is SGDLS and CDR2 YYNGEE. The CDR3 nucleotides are TGTGCCAGCAGCGCCTCCGGGACAACGAACACCGGGGAGCTGTTTTTT. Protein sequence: CASSASGTTNTGELFF.

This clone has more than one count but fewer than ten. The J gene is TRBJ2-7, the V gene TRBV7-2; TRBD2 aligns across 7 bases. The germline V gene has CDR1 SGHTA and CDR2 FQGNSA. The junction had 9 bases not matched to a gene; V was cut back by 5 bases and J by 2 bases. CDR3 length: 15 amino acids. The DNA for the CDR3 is TGTGCCAGCAGCAGCGTAGGCGGGAGAGCCTACGAGCAGTACTTC. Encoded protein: CASSSVGGRAYEQYF. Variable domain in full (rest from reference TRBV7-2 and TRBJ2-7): GAGVSQSPSNKVTEKGKDVELRCDPISGHTALYWYRQSLGQGLEFLIYFQGNSAPDKSGLPSDRFSAERTGGSVSTLTIQRTQQEDSAVYLCASSSVGGRAYEQYFGPGTRLTVT.

CDR3: CARLRRTRYTGELFF. DNA of the CDR3: TGTGCCAGACTCAGGCGGACTCGATACACCGGGGAGCTGTTTTTT. This chain uses TRBV19 with TRBJ2-2; maybe TRBD2 (5 bases). The CDR3 covers 15 residues. Germline CDR1 reads LNHDA; CDR2 reads SQIVND (reference sequence). Between the trimmed V and J ends, which lost 9 bases and 3 bases, there was a span of 17 bases.

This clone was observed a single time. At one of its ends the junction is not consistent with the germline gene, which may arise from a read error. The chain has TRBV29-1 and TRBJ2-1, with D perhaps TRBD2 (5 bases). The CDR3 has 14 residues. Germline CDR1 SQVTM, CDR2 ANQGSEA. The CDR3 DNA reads TGCAGCGTTGCTGGGCTAGAGGGTGTGAATGGGCAGTTCTTC. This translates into CSVAGLEGVNGQFF.

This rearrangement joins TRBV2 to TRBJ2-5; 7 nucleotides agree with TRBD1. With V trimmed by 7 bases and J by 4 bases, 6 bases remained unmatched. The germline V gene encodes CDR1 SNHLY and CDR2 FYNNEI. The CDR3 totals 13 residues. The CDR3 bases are TGTGCCAGCACGAGGGGGCTTGCAGAGACCCAGTACTTC. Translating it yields CASTRGLAETQYF.